These 29 T cell receptor beta chains were all obtained from the same sample, sequenced in a study of regulatory T cells in long-lasting Graves disease (dated by TCRdb to the early 2020s). Taken with the paper, the label for time point translates to: persistent/refractory GD, antithyroid drugs over 5 years with positive TRAb. RNA was extracted from PBMCs in TRIzol for both TCR sequencing and RNA sequencing. Preparation of the library involved multiplex PCR. This sample was sequenced with an Illumina HiSeq 4000. iRepertoire HTBI primers and Arm-PCR amplification of CDR3 regions were used to construct TCR beta libraries. TCRdb redid the processing of the public reads, applying fastp at Q25 and MiXCR, and retained in-frame beta chains. Identical CDR3 protein sequences are pooled into one entry, listed with their most common genes and DNA. For this sample the table gives almost 350,000 distinct CDR3 sequences, of which around 19% were detected only once. Approximately 31% of the sample belongs to the ten largest clones.

The sequencing used peripheral blood mononuclear cells (PBMCs), collected when the disease was refractory, from a patient treated with antithyroid drugs. The receptors originated from a female donor with Graves disease.

A few counts support this clonotype. The V gene is TRBV27, the J gene TRBJ1-6; D gene uncertain. The CDR3 is 16 residues long. Looked up from germline, CDR1 is MNHEY and CDR2 is SMNVEV (reference sequence). The V gene lost 1 base and the J gene lost 5 bases, with 12 bases spanning the gap. In DNA, the CDR3 is TGTGCCAGCAGTTTATTAGAGGGCCGAAATAATTCACCCCTCCACTTT. Translated, it gives CASSLLEGRNNSPLHF.

In its sample, this clonotype was seen many times. V is TRBV28 and J is TRBJ2-5; TRBD2 matches at 13 bases. Per the germline V gene, CDR1 is MDHEN and CDR2 is SYDVKM. CDR3 length: 13 residues. V lost 4 bases and J lost 7; bases outside the gene matches: 0. CDR3 nucleotide sequence: TGTGCCAGCAGTTGGACTAGCGGGGGGACCCAGTACTTC. Translating it yields CASSWTSGGTQYF.

This chain links TRBV6-1 with TRBJ2-7; D ambiguous. The CDR3 runs to 13 residues. V lost 2 bases and J 2 bases, leaving 7 bases between the germline ends. The germline V gene encodes CDR1 MNHNS and CDR2 SASEGT. The CDR3 nucleotides read TGTGCCAGCAGTGAAACTCTCCCCTACGAGCAGTACTTC. Amino acids: CASSETLPYEQYF.

This clonotype was recorded at least ten times. The genes are TRBV7-8 and TRBJ2-7; D is uncertain. CDR3 length: 13 residues. CDR1 and CDR2 from the germline V gene are SGHVS and FQNEAQ. Trimming removed 5 bases from V and 0 bases from J, with 8 bases in between. CDR3 sequence: CASSPRVSYEQYF. CDR3 bases: TGTGCCAGCAGCCCCCGAGTCTCCTACGAGCAGTACTTC.

This clonotype was seen a handful of times. CDR3 sequence (DNA): TGTGCCAGCAGCTTGGACAGCGGGAGAAACACCGGGGAGCTGTTTTTT. Translating it yields CASSLDSGRNTGELFF. This sequence joins TRBV5-6 and TRBJ2-2; 8 nucleotides match TRBD2. Germline V CDR1 and CDR2: SGHDT, YYEEEE. Germline trimming cut 0 bases from V and 2 bases from J; bases unmatched to any gene: 3. CDR3 length: 16 amino acids.

The chain employs TRBV29-1 and TRBJ2-7; D not certain. Trimming cost V 4 bases and J 3 bases, with 10 bases left between them. Germline CDR1 is SQVTM and CDR2 is ANQGSEA. This CDR3 contains 12 residues. CDR3 in amino acids: CSVGSGYYEQYF. The CDR3 DNA sequence: TGCAGCGTTGGGTCCGGCTACTACGAGCAGTACTTC.

Only a few counts were recorded for this clonotype. The rearrangement links TRBV10-2 to TRBJ1-5; no definite D call. Trimming cost V 8 bases and J 4 bases, with 15 bases left between them. Per the germline V gene, CDR1 is WSHSY and CDR2 is SAAADI. CDR3 length: 14 amino acids. The CDR3 loop is CASSPRTENQPQHF. CDR3 bases: TGCGCCAGCTCCCCGAGGACCGAGAATCAGCCCCAGCATTTT.

In its sample, this clonotype was seen a few times. This chain joins TRBV2 and TRBJ2-1; D uncertain. Per the germline V gene, CDR1 is SNHLY and CDR2 is FYNNEI. This CDR3 comprises 13 residues. Trimming left V 7 bases short and J 0 bases short, with 7 bases between. CDR3 loop: CASTRSSYNEQFF. In DNA, the CDR3 is TGTGCCAGCACGAGGAGCTCCTACAATGAGCAGTTCTTC.

A few counts support this clonotype. The chain carries TRBV28 and TRBJ1-3, with D perhaps matching TRBD1 (5 bases). The germline V gene has CDR1 MDHEN and CDR2 SYDVKM. The V and J ends lost 6 bases and 7 bases respectively, with 13 bases between them. The CDR3 has 13 amino acids. The CDR3 reads CASRKGPRNTIYF. As DNA, the CDR3 is TGTGCCAGCAGAAAGGGGCCAAGGAACACCATATATTTT.

V usage is TRBV4-3 and J usage is TRBJ2-5; 9 bases align to TRBD2. Trimming removed 4 bases from V and 5 bases from J; junction bases left unmatched: 8. The CDR3 consists of 15 residues. Germline V CDR1 and CDR2: LGHNA, YSLEER. CDR3 amino acids: CASSRGGGAFETQYF. The CDR3 DNA reads as TGCGCCAGCAGCCGGGGCGGGGGGGCGTTTGAGACCCAGTACTTC.

The chain employs TRBV5-1 and TRBJ2-3; 9 nucleotides match TRBD1. The V gene's germline CDR1 is SGHRS and CDR2 YFSETQ. The V and J ends lost 4 bases and 3 bases, in that order; junction bases with no gene match: 6. This CDR3 region has 15 residues. The DNA for the CDR3 is TGCGCCAGCAGCGTCGGACAGGGGTGGACAGATACGCAGTATTTT. The encoded protein is CASSVGQGWTDTQYF.

The V call is TRBV5-1, the J call TRBJ2-3; D is tentatively TRBD1 or TRBD2 (6 bases each). Per the germline V gene, CDR1 is SGHRS and CDR2 is YFSETQ. V lost 5 bases to trimming and J lost 6 bases, with 19 bases between them. This CDR3 comprises 15 residues. CDR3 region: CASRRTRGGLDTQYF. CDR3 bases: TGCGCCAGCAGGCGGACCAGGGGAGGCCTGGATACGCAGTATTTT. The full variable domain, in which reference TRBV5-1 and TRBJ2-3 provide the parts outside the CDR3, is KAGVTQTPRYLIKTRGQQVTLSCSPISGHRSVSWYQQTPGQGLQFLFEYFSETQRNKGNFPGRFSGRQFSNSRSEMNVSTLELGDSALYLCASRRTRGGLDTQYFGPGTRLTVL.

This clonotype was detected a few times. This sequence joins TRBV14 and TRBJ2-7; maybe TRBD2 (5 bases). V was trimmed by 0 bases and J by 5 bases, leaving 14 bases between them. Germline V gives CDR1 SGHDN, CDR2 FVKESK. The CDR3 sequence is 15 residues long. This chain's CDR3 is CASSQDTFPGDEQYF. CDR3 nucleotides: TGTGCCAGCAGCCAAGATACTTTTCCCGGGGACGAGCAGTACTTC. Full variable domain (outside the CDR3, taken from reference TRBV14 and TRBJ2-7): EAGVTQFPSHSVIEKGQTVTLRCDPISGHDNLYWYRRVMGKEIKFLLHFVKESKQDESGMPNNRFLAERTGGTYSTLKVQPAELEDSGVYFCASSQDTFPGDEQYFGPGTRLTVT.

The V gene is TRBV5-6, the J gene TRBJ2-5; TRBD2 aligns across 9 bases. V trimming: 2 bases; J trimming: 4 bases; junction bases outside the gene matches: 6. The CDR3 is 15 amino acids. Looked up from germline, CDR1 is SGHDT and CDR2 is YYEEEE. CDR3 sequence: CASSLRAGGRETQYF. Written as DNA, the CDR3 is TGTGCCAGCAGCTTAAGGGCGGGAGGGCGAGAGACCCAGTACTTC.

The chain's CDR3 is CSGTSGGLAKNIQYF. In DNA form, the CDR3 reads TGCAGCGGGACTAGCGGGGGTCTAGCCAAAAACATTCAGTACTTC. The V and J genes are TRBV20-1 and TRBJ2-4, with 14 bases identical to TRBD2. CDR1 and CDR2 (germline): DFQATT, SNEGSKA (reference sequence). The CDR3 length is 15 residues.

The V gene is TRBV11-2, the J gene TRBJ2-1; the match to TRBD1 covers 7 bases. Trimming cost V 7 bases and J 3 bases; bases outside gene matches: 9. Germline V gene data show CDR1 as SGHAT and CDR2 as FQNNGV. The CDR3 is 15 amino acids. The CDR3 sequence is CASTWDRINYNEQFF. Written as DNA, the CDR3 is TGTGCCAGCACCTGGGACAGAATAAACTACAATGAGCAGTTCTTC.

The sample holds a few counts of this clonotype. The chain combines TRBV4-1 with TRBJ2-7; D assignment may be TRBD1 or TRBD2 (5 bases each). Between the trimmed V and J ends, which lost 0 bases and 1 base, there was a span of 16 bases. The CDR3 loop spans 17 amino acids. Per the germline V gene, CDR1 is MGHRA and CDR2 is YSYEKL. The CDR3 here is CASSQDTYGTKSYEQYF. The DNA for the CDR3 is TGCGCCAGCAGCCAAGATACCTACGGGACGAAGTCCTACGAGCAGTACTTC.

This clonotype has only a few counts. The chain has TRBV20-1 and TRBJ2-5, with 9 bases identical to TRBD2. From germline, CDR1 is DFQATT and CDR2 SNEGSKA (reference sequence). V was clipped by 3 bases and J by 2 bases; unmatched bases: 13. The CDR3 has 17 residues. CDR3 in DNA: TGCAGTGCTAGCGGGTTGGCTAGCGGGATGCCTCAAGAGACCCAGTACTTC. Amino acids: CSASGLASGMPQETQYF.

The chain combines TRBV12-3 or TRBV12-4 with TRBJ2-1, with D tentatively TRBD1 (6 bases). Trimming took off 6 bases at V and 7 bases at J, with 13 bases between the two ends. CDR3 length equals 13 residues. DNA for the CDR3: TGTGCCAGCAGGCCCCTAGGGGGAAATGAGCAGTTCTTC. Protein product: CASRPLGGNEQFF.

CDR3 sequence: CASNPWEGTEAFF. CDR3 nucleotide sequence: TGTGCCAGCAATCCCTGGGAGGGCACTGAAGCTTTCTTT. This chain connects TRBV5-6 to TRBJ1-1; no firm D call. The CDR3 is 13 amino acids. Germline lookup yields CDR1 SGHDT and CDR2 YYEEEE. Trimming removed 6 bases at V and 4 bases at J, with 13 bases between.

This clonotype was counted many times. The chain links TRBV28 to TRBJ2-5, with D tentatively TRBD1 or TRBD2 (6 bases each). V was cut by 5 bases and J by 2 bases, with 18 bases left in between. This CDR3 is 16 amino acids long. Germline V gene data show CDR1 as MDHEN and CDR2 as SYDVKM. The DNA of the CDR3 is TGTGCCAGCAGTGAATTGGGGGGCGACGAACAAGAGACCCAGTACTTC. Protein: CASSELGGDEQETQYF.

This clonotype has ten or more counts. The V gene is TRBV10-3, the J gene TRBJ2-2, with D tentatively TRBD2 (5 bases). Trimming removed 2 bases from V and 6 bases from J, with 10 bases in between. The CDR3 is 14 residues long. Germline V gene sequence: CDR1 ENHRY, CDR2 SYGVKD. The CDR3 is CAISEPKDSGELFF. DNA of the CDR3: TGTGCCATCAGTGAGCCTAAGGACTCCGGGGAGCTGTTTTTT.

The gene calls are TRBV20-1 and TRBJ2-7; D not resolved. V gave up 3 bases and J gave up 4 bases, with 10 bases separating them. This CDR3 has 12 residues. CDR1 DFQATT and CDR2 SNEGSKA come from the germline V gene (reference sequence). Written as DNA, the CDR3 is TGCAGTGCTAGGCGCGACGGGTACGAGCAGTACTTC. It translates to CSARRDGYEQYF.

This clonotype was picked up many times. The chain carries TRBV27 and TRBJ1-4; 7 bases are a match to TRBD1. In germline, CDR1 is MNHEY, CDR2 SMNVEV (reference sequence). The CDR3 extends over 14 amino acids. The junction had 8 bases not matched to a gene; V was cut back by 5 bases and J by 8 bases. As DNA, the CDR3 is TGTGCCAGCAGTGTGACAGGGCCCCACGAAAAACTGTTTTTT. This sequence encodes CASSVTGPHEKLFF.

This clonotype was picked up a small number of times. This rearrangement joins TRBV10-1 to TRBJ1-5, with TRBD1 as a possible D gene (5 bases). Trimming stripped 0 bases from V and 3 bases from J, with 15 bases between. This CDR3 comprises 17 residues. Germline CDR1 is WNHNN and CDR2 is SYGVQD (reference sequence). The CDR3 reads CASSESSGHGNNQPQHF. The CDR3, as DNA: TGCGCCAGCAGTGAGTCTTCGGGGCACGGAAACAATCAGCCCCAGCATTTT.

This clonotype occurred many times. This chain joins TRBV2 and TRBJ1-5; the match to TRBD1 covers 9 bases. V lost 8 bases and J lost 6; bases outside the gene matches: 20. Germline CDR1 is SNHLY and CDR2 is FYNNEI. The CDR3 totals 18 residues. The CDR3, as DNA: TGTGCCAGCGGGGGGCGGTCTAAGGACAGGGGCCCTAGTCAGCCCCAGCATTTT. It yields the protein CASGGRSKDRGPSQPQHF.

This clonotype has a handful of counts. The chain recombines TRBV25-1 with TRBJ1-2; D is unresolved. The CDR3 loop spans 12 amino acids. Trimming pared 4 bases from V and 2 bases from J, leaving 5 bases between. Germline V gives CDR1 MGHDK, CDR2 SYGVNS. The CDR3 DNA reads TGTGCCAGCAGTGGACACAACTATGGCTACACCTTC. It translates to CASSGHNYGYTF.

Comments on this clonotype: This is likely an artifact of a read error, given a far larger clone one base away. Likely a read error: the CDR3 ends without its conserved phenylalanine or tryptophan. The CDR3 coding sequence is TGTGCCAGCAGCTTCCCCAGGGGAGCTGGCTACACCTCC. Protein sequence: CASSFPRGAGYTS. The chain employs TRBV11-3 and TRBJ1-2, with D perhaps TRBD1 (6 bases). With 3 bases removed from V and 7 bases from J, the gap between germline ends came to 12 bases. Germline loops: CDR1 SGHNT, CDR2 YENEEA. The CDR3 contains 13 residues.

This clonotype was found many times. The chain has TRBV11-2 and TRBJ1-4; D call uncertain. The germline V gene encodes CDR1 SGHAT and CDR2 FQNNGV. The V end was cut by 1 base, the J end by 8 bases, with 14 bases between. This CDR3 is built from 15 residues. DNA of the CDR3: TGTGCCAGCAGCTTAGGACCGACCAGAACAGAAAAACTGTTTTTT. This encodes CASSLGPTRTEKLFF.